The sequence of this T cell receptor beta chain was determined in a study of T cells in Graves' hyperthyroidism and ophthalmopathy (dated by TCRdb to about 2019). Regarding the research as a whole: Peripheral blood samples were taken at the time of initial diagnosis, prior to any treatment. To identify distinguishing TCR V-J signatures, a discovery cohort of about 95 patients was used, comprising 43 with Graves' ophthalmopathy and 57 with stable Graves' hyperthyroidism. An independent validation cohort of under 20 hyperthyroidism patients and about 16 patients who later progressed to ophthalmopathy tested prospective prediction of ophthalmopathy. The 100 or so discovery patients were divided at random into training and test sets in a 7:3 ratio. In addition, the study compared T-cell repertoires in thyroid tissue and in blood from over 5 Graves' hyperthyroidism patients. Once sampling was done, hyperthyroidism patients were given methimazole at a starting dose of 30 mg daily, whereas ophthalmopathy patients were given high-dose intravenous methylprednisolone. TCR Vbeta CDR3 sequencing of 130 to 150 peripheral blood samples (43 ophthalmopathy, around 80 hyperthyroidism and roughly 17 progressor patients) is reported in the paper. Broader findings and caveats from the paper: No statistical method was used to set the sample size in advance, and investigators knew the group allocation. In validation, progression to ophthalmopathy was predicted by the model with around 70% sensitivity and 72.22% specificity, a median of roughly 6 months before onset. Most expanded thyroid clonotypes (frequency above 0.001) were also detected in blood, a finding suggesting that blood repertoires may reflect thyroid immune responses. In cross-validation, a model built on a 13 V-J signature told ophthalmopathy apart from stable hyperthyroidism with roughly 87% sensitivity and around 81% specificity, and in testing the same model reached 80%/75%.

This clonotype was picked up many times. What antigen it recognizes has not been identified. Base quality data are lacking; no much larger clone is found one base away. In the ophthalmopathy patients, disease was moderately to severely active, with a Clinical Activity Score of 3 or more, a NOSPECS grade of 4 or more, and a duration of less than 3 months. The study excluded patients with uncontrolled infections, other autoimmune diseases, pregnancy or lactation. Diagnoses were based on clinical symptoms, serum thyroxine and TRAb, thyroid ultrasound and orbital computed tomography. Ficoll-Paque density gradient centrifugation was used to isolate PBMCs from approximately 10 ml of fresh peripheral blood. Trizol reagent was used to extract total RNA, and RNA quality was then checked on an Agilent 2100 Bioanalyzer. As encoded in the germline V gene, CDR1 is SGHAT while CDR2 is FQNNGV. Trimming costs V 3 bases and J 4 bases, and their ends lie 13 bases apart. The cysteine opens and the phenylalanine closes a CDR3 of 15 amino acids. Left in the record is the CDR3 DNA by itself, 45 bases read in frame from the first base.

The TCR beta CDR3 regions were amplified from the RNA transcripts. For the first round of RT-PCR on the TCR CDR3, the HTBI primer set was used together with the Qiagen OneStep RT-PCR kit. Libraries were constructed in a second round of multiplex PCR, after which size selection and purification were performed. Paired-end sequencing of the libraries was performed with 100 bp reads on an Illumina HiSeq2000. The authors' analysis ran thus. SOAPnuke was used to process the raw data, with reads discarded if the reads contained adapters or uncalled bases, had a mean Phred below 15, or lacked an exact constant-primer or identifier match. COPE v1.2.5 was used to merge high-quality paired reads, and clonotypes were defined as unique nucleotide sequences. MiTCR v1.1 was used to align clonotypes to the IMGT TRBV, TRBD and TRBJ reference segments. The analysis was restricted to V-J combinations with a frequency above 0.0001, which together covered just over 99% of the repertoires. The TCS score was defined as F50 (clonal expansion) divided by E x V (chaos), with BLOSUM62-based TCRdist calculated between CDR3 peptides within each V-J. Welch's t-statistics and random forest reduced some 510 V-J features to 13, which were used in a naive Bayes classifier (R e1071). In TCRdb, the public reads were trimmed at Q25 with fastp and aligned with MiXCR, with productive beta chains retained. One record per CDR3 amino acid sequence lists the most common genes and DNA. These V and J calls are TCRdb output, not the study's own analysis. This sample comprises under 350,000 distinct CDR3 sequences, approximately 13% of them detected only once. The ten largest clonotypes hold about a third of the sample.

The sample taken for sequencing was blood. This receptor was taken from a woman between 40 and 55 years old with Graves' ophthalmopathy. The rearranged chain carries TRBV11-2 and TRBJ2-1; the D call is tentative, TRBD1 or TRBD2, as each matches 6 bases. The DNA reads as follows: TGTGCCAGCAGCTTCAGGGGAGGAAGATACAATGAGCAGTTCTTC. The resulting protein is CASSFRGGRYNEQFF.